This is a list of T cell receptor beta chains from one sample in a study of shared clonotypes between healthy human individuals. Data came from immunoSEQ multiplex PCR; TCRdb stores just in-frame clones and leaves some out. The sample lists roughly 2.1 million clones; 85% to 95% were seen once. The specimen was naive CD8+ T cells from PBMCs. The receptors come from a man younger than 30 in good health. Some clones in this sample may be carry-over from other donors' samples. CDR3s include the opening cysteine and the closing phenylalanine or tryptophan. Fields, in order: clone size, J gene, D gene, V gene, CDR3 DNA, CDR3 protein. D genes are given only for firm matches. Clone size is shown for a subset of rows, as once, few, many or a class of expanded clone.

clone_size: once
j_call: TRBJ2-1
d_call: .
v_call: TRBV4-3
cdr3_nt: TGCGCCAGCAGCCGAGACTCCCGATACCTGGTCGGGGATGAGCAGTTCTTC
cdr3_aa: CASSRDSRYLVGDEQFF

clone_size: .
j_call: TRBJ1-5
d_call: TRBD1
v_call: TRBV28
cdr3_nt: TGTGCCAGCACCGTTGGGGCCCGGGACAGGGGGCGAAATGGCAATCAGCCCCAGCATTTT
cdr3_aa: CASTVGARDRGRNGNQPQHF

clone_size: .
j_call: TRBJ2-7
d_call: TRBD2
v_call: TRBV28
cdr3_nt: TGTGCCAGCAGTTTATTGTACGGGCTAGCGGAGGAGGTTTCTGAGCAGTACTTC
cdr3_aa: CASSLLYGLAEEVSEQYF

clone_size: .
j_call: TRBJ2-7
d_call: TRBD1
v_call: TRBV5-1
cdr3_nt: TGCGCCAGCAGCGAAGGGACAGGGGGCACCTACGAGCAGTACTTC
cdr3_aa: CASSEGTGGTYEQYF

clone_size: .
j_call: TRBJ1-1
d_call: .
v_call: TRBV19
cdr3_nt: TGTGCCAGTAGCCCTTCTTCCACTGAAGCTTTCTTT
cdr3_aa: CASSPSSTEAFF

clone_size: .
j_call: TRBJ2-7
d_call: .
v_call: TRBV4-3
cdr3_nt: TGCGCCAGCAGCCAATCTCGCCTTAGCGGTTACGAGCAGTACTTC
cdr3_aa: CASSQSRLSGYEQYF

clone_size: .
j_call: TRBJ2-2
d_call: .
v_call: TRBV27
cdr3_nt: TGTGCCAGCAGTGACTTATTCACCGGGGAGCTGTTTTTT
cdr3_aa: CASSDLFTGELFF

clone_size: .
j_call: TRBJ2-7
d_call: .
v_call: TRBV9
cdr3_nt: TGTGCCAGCAGCGTAGCGTCAGGGGTGAACGAGCAGTACTTC
cdr3_aa: CASSVASGVNEQYF

clone_size: .
j_call: TRBJ2-7
d_call: TRBD2
v_call: TRBV6-6
cdr3_nt: TGTGCCAGCAGTTTGCTAGCGGCGGGCGAGCAGTACTTC
cdr3_aa: CASSLLAAGEQYF

clone_size: .
j_call: TRBJ1-1
d_call: TRBD1
v_call: TRBV2
cdr3_nt: TGTGCCAGGTCCGGGACAGGGCTATTGAACACTGAAGCTTTCTTT
cdr3_aa: CARSGTGLLNTEAFF

clone_size: .
j_call: TRBJ2-5
d_call: .
v_call: TRBV7-8
cdr3_nt: TGTGCCAGCAGCCAATTTCGGGGAGAGACCCAGTACTTC
cdr3_aa: CASSQFRGETQYF

clone_size: .
j_call: TRBJ2-2
d_call: .
v_call: TRBV29-1
cdr3_nt: TGCAGCGTTGATTACGGCAGGGCGGCCGGGGAGCTGTTTTTT
cdr3_aa: CSVDYGRAAGELFF

clone_size: .
j_call: TRBJ2-2
d_call: TRBD2
v_call: TRBV27
cdr3_nt: TGTGCCAGCAGTTTACCGGGAGGCGGGCACGGGGAGCTGTTTTTT
cdr3_aa: CASSLPGGGHGELFF

clone_size: .
j_call: TRBJ1-2
d_call: .
v_call: TRBV11-3
cdr3_nt: TGTGCCAGCAGCTTAGTTGGTCCGGGTGGCTACACCTTC
cdr3_aa: CASSLVGPGGYTF

clone_size: .
j_call: TRBJ2-1
d_call: .
v_call: TRBV28
cdr3_nt: TGTGCCAGCAGTGGACGGGCAGCCGCATATTACAATGAGCAGTTCTTC
cdr3_aa: CASSGRAAAYYNEQFF

clone_size: .
j_call: TRBJ2-1
d_call: .
v_call: TRBV10-3
cdr3_nt: TGTGCCATCAGTGAGCAGGCGGTCGGTTCAGGGTCCGGTGAGCAGTTCTTC
cdr3_aa: CAISEQAVGSGSGEQFF

clone_size: .
j_call: TRBJ2-6
d_call: TRBD1
v_call: TRBV27
cdr3_nt: TGTGCCAGCAGTAACACGACAGGGTCTGGGGCCAACGTCCTGACTTTC
cdr3_aa: CASSNTTGSGANVLTF

clone_size: .
j_call: TRBJ1-5
d_call: .
v_call: TRBV19
cdr3_nt: TGTGCCAGTAGTCCCGGGGCTTCCCAGCCCCAGCATTTT
cdr3_aa: CASSPGASQPQHF

clone_size: .
j_call: TRBJ1-1
d_call: .
v_call: TRBV10-3
cdr3_nt: TGTGCCATCAGTGGTTCCGGGACCGGGAACACTGAAGCTTTCTTT
cdr3_aa: CAISGSGTGNTEAFF

clone_size: .
j_call: TRBJ1-1
d_call: .
v_call: TRBV7-9
cdr3_nt: TGTGCTTTGACGACGTTGAACACTGAAGCTTTCTTT
cdr3_aa: CALTTLNTEAFF

clone_size: .
j_call: TRBJ2-3
d_call: TRBD2
v_call: TRBV7-2
cdr3_nt: TGTGCCAGCAGCGAAAGCGGGAGAAAGCTTCATACGCAGTATTTT
cdr3_aa: CASSESGRKLHTQYF

clone_size: .
j_call: TRBJ1-5
d_call: .
v_call: TRBV27
cdr3_nt: TGTGCCAGCAGTCTCCTGGGTGGCGGTCAGCCCCAGCATTTT
cdr3_aa: CASSLLGGGQPQHF

clone_size: .
j_call: TRBJ1-1
d_call: .
v_call: TRBV10-3
cdr3_nt: TGTGCCATCAGTGGGGAAGGCACTGAAGCTTTCTTT
cdr3_aa: CAISGEGTEAFF

clone_size: .
j_call: TRBJ2-1
d_call: TRBD1
v_call: TRBV7-9
cdr3_nt: TGTGCCAGCAGCCCACAGGGGAATGAGCAGTTCTTC
cdr3_aa: CASSPQGNEQFF

clone_size: few
j_call: TRBJ2-7
d_call: .
v_call: TRBV7-9
cdr3_nt: TGTGCCAGCAGCGGACCCCTTGGGGGAGTGGACGAGCAGTACTTC
cdr3_aa: CASSGPLGGVDEQYF

clone_size: .
j_call: TRBJ2-2
d_call: TRBD2
v_call: TRBV9
cdr3_nt: TGTGCCAGCAGCGTACCCAAGACTAGCGGGAACTCCGGGGAGCTGTTTTTT
cdr3_aa: CASSVPKTSGNSGELFF

clone_size: once
j_call: TRBJ2-7
d_call: .
v_call: TRBV11-2
cdr3_nt: TGTGCCAGCAGCATCCCGGGGGGCGGGAGAACCTACGAGCAGTACTTC
cdr3_aa: CASSIPGGGRTYEQYF

clone_size: .
j_call: TRBJ2-7
d_call: .
v_call: TRBV10-3
cdr3_nt: TGTGCCATCAGTGGGGGGGTCGAGCAGTACTTC
cdr3_aa: CAISGGVEQYF

clone_size: .
j_call: TRBJ1-5
d_call: TRBD1
v_call: TRBV28
cdr3_nt: TGTGCCAGCAGTTTATGGGCCCGGACAGGGGGGCTGGATCAGCCCCAGCATTTT
cdr3_aa: CASSLWARTGGLDQPQHF

clone_size: .
j_call: TRBJ1-2
d_call: TRBD1
v_call: TRBV7-3
cdr3_nt: TGTGCCAGCAGCTGGGACAGGGACTATGGCTACACCTTC
cdr3_aa: CASSWDRDYGYTF

clone_size: .
j_call: TRBJ2-3
d_call: TRBD2
v_call: TRBV10-3
cdr3_nt: TGTGCCATCAGTGAGGGGATTGAGGTGGCTAGCGGAGGATATACGCAGTATTTT
cdr3_aa: CAISEGIEVASGGYTQYF

clone_size: .
j_call: TRBJ1-2
d_call: .
v_call: TRBV7-9
cdr3_nt: TGTGCCAGCGGGGGGTTTGTGGGTTCGAACTATGGCTACACCTTC
cdr3_aa: CASGGFVGSNYGYTF

clone_size: .
j_call: TRBJ1-5
d_call: TRBD1
v_call: TRBV7-9
cdr3_nt: TGTGCCAGCAGCCTCGTCCTGCGACAGGGGGATAATCAGCCCCAGCATTTT
cdr3_aa: CASSLVLRQGDNQPQHF

clone_size: .
j_call: TRBJ2-7
d_call: .
v_call: TRBV6-4
cdr3_nt: TGTGCCAGCAGTGAGAGGGCCTTTCACGAGCAGTACTTC
cdr3_aa: CASSERAFHEQYF

clone_size: .
j_call: TRBJ1-5
d_call: .
v_call: TRBV19
cdr3_nt: TGTGCCAGTAGTACAACGGCAGGCTGGGAGGAAGAGCCCCAGCATTTT
cdr3_aa: CASSTTAGWEEEPQHF

clone_size: .
j_call: TRBJ2-3
d_call: .
v_call: TRBV7-9
cdr3_nt: TGTGCCAGCAGCTCCCGGGCCGCCGGAGAGTGGACAGATACGCAGTATTTT
cdr3_aa: CASSSRAAGEWTDTQYF

clone_size: .
j_call: TRBJ1-2
d_call: TRBD1
v_call: TRBV10-2
cdr3_nt: TGCGCCAGCAGCGAGATCAACAGGGGGACCTACGTCTATGGCTACACCTTC
cdr3_aa: CASSEINRGTYVYGYTF

clone_size: .
j_call: TRBJ2-3
d_call: .
v_call: TRBV7-9
cdr3_nt: TGTGCCAGCAGCTGGGATCTGACAGATACGCAGTATTTT
cdr3_aa: CASSWDLTDTQYF

clone_size: .
j_call: TRBJ2-2
d_call: TRBD1
v_call: TRBV27
cdr3_nt: TGTGCCAGCAGTGGCAGGGGGCGGGTCGGGGAGCTGTTTTTT
cdr3_aa: CASSGRGRVGELFF

clone_size: .
j_call: TRBJ1-5
d_call: .
v_call: TRBV19
cdr3_nt: TGTGCCAGCCTACAAAATTGGAATCAGCCCCAGCATTTT
cdr3_aa: CASLQNWNQPQHF

clone_size: .
j_call: TRBJ2-2
d_call: .
v_call: TRBV9
cdr3_nt: TGTGCCAGCAGCCCTCGGGCAGTTGTAGGCACCGGGGAGCTGTTTTTT
cdr3_aa: CASSPRAVVGTGELFF

clone_size: .
j_call: TRBJ2-7
d_call: .
v_call: TRBV4-1
cdr3_nt: TGCGCCAGCAGCCAAGATCAGTCGGTCACCTACGAGCAGTACTTC
cdr3_aa: CASSQDQSVTYEQYF

clone_size: .
j_call: TRBJ1-2
d_call: TRBD1
v_call: TRBV6-1
cdr3_nt: TGTGCCAGCAGTCCGGGAGGACAGGTTCATGGCTACACCTTC
cdr3_aa: CASSPGGQVHGYTF

clone_size: .
j_call: TRBJ2-1
d_call: .
v_call: TRBV12-1
cdr3_nt: TGTGCCAGAGTGCCTGAGCAGTTCTTC
cdr3_aa: CARVPEQFF

clone_size: .
j_call: TRBJ2-1
d_call: .
v_call: TRBV4-1
cdr3_nt: TGCGCCAGCCGGGCTTTGAGCGGACACGGTGAGCAGTTCTTC
cdr3_aa: CASRALSGHGEQFF

clone_size: .
j_call: TRBJ2-1
d_call: .
v_call: TRBV7-9
cdr3_nt: TGTGCCAGCAGCTTAGGTGGAATTCGTGAGCAGTTCTTC
cdr3_aa: CASSLGGIREQFF

clone_size: .
j_call: TRBJ2-7
d_call: TRBD2
v_call: TRBV27
cdr3_nt: TGTGCCAGCAGTTCCTTCGGGATAATAGCGGGATTCGACGAGCAGTACTTC
cdr3_aa: CASSSFGIIAGFDEQYF

clone_size: .
j_call: TRBJ1-5
d_call: TRBD1
v_call: TRBV15
cdr3_nt: TGTGCCACCAGCACCCGGCAGGGGGGTCAGCCCCAGCATTTT
cdr3_aa: CATSTRQGGQPQHF

clone_size: few
j_call: TRBJ1-5
d_call: .
v_call: TRBV30
cdr3_nt: TGTGCCTGGAGTGTGGGCGGGAATCAGCCCCAGCATTTT
cdr3_aa: CAWSVGGNQPQHF

clone_size: .
j_call: TRBJ2-1
d_call: TRBD2
v_call: TRBV11-2
cdr3_nt: TGTGCCAGCAGCCCTCGAGGGGCTAGCGGGAGCCTCGTCTACAATGAGCAGTTCTTC
cdr3_aa: CASSPRGASGSLVYNEQFF

clone_size: .
j_call: TRBJ1-2
d_call: .
v_call: TRBV13
cdr3_nt: TGTGCCAGCAGCTCGGGGGGCCCGCGCTATGGCTACACCTTC
cdr3_aa: CASSSGGPRYGYTF